This passage covers 18 T cell receptor beta chains from one sample sequenced in a study of CD8 T cells in ankylosing spondylitis. Study-level findings and limits: The study identified a TCR beta motif of under ten highly homologous variants that appeared characteristic of ankylosing spondylitis blood.

No antigen has been identified for these receptors. Each CDR3 protein is one row after TCRdb ran MiXCR on the 5' RACE reads. Of 220,000 or so distinct CDR3 sequences detected, approximately 16% appear once; the ten largest clones hold about 44%. Sequencing used blood, either unsorted or a sorted T cell fraction (not recorded which). These TCRs come from a male donor with ankylosing spondylitis.

The chain uses TRBV27 and TRBJ2-7, with 7 bases fitting TRBD2. J gave up 2 bases and V 4 bases, and 8 bases lay outside the gene matches. The germline V gene has CDR1 MNHEY and CDR2 SMNVEV (reference sequence). The CDR3 is 15 residues long. The CDR3 protein is CASSWGGTPPYEQYF. The CDR3, as DNA: TGTGCCAGCAGTTGGGGGGGGACCCCGCCCTACGAGCAGTACTTC.

The chain is built from TRBV2 and TRBJ1-1, with D unclear. Trimming pared 2 bases from V and 2 bases from J, leaving 9 bases between. This CDR3 is built from 14 residues. Germline-derived CDR1 and CDR2 are SNHLY and FYNNEI. The chain's CDR3 is CASSETAGNTEAFF. CDR3 DNA: TGTGCCAGCAGTGAAACAGCTGGTAACACTGAAGCTTTCTTT.

The chain links TRBV27 to TRBJ2-1, with D perhaps matching TRBD2 (5 bases). V lost 4 bases and J 3 bases, leaving 16 bases between the germline ends. The CDR3 is made up of 16 amino acids. The germline CDR1 and CDR2 sequences are MNHEY and SMNVEV (reference sequence). Here the CDR3 DNA reads TGTGCCAGCAGTTCACTGGGAACTAGTATCTACAATGAGCAGTTCTTC. Translation: CASSSLGTSIYNEQFF.

V is TRBV6-1 and J is TRBJ2-5; unclear D gene. Germline assignment: CDR1 MNHNS and CDR2 SASEGT. V was clipped by 3 bases and J by 2 bases, with 10 bases between them. The CDR3 contains 14 residues. The CDR3 here is CASSEVDTQETQYF. As DNA, the CDR3 is TGTGCCAGCAGTGAGGTAGACACTCAAGAGACCCAGTACTTC.

The chain employs TRBV6-1 and TRBJ1-6, with TRBD1 matching over 10 bases. There are 15 residues in the CDR3. V was pared by 6 bases and J by 6 bases, with 5 bases of the junction left unmatched. Germline V CDR1 and CDR2: MNHNS, SASEGT. The CDR3 sequence: CASSFGQGGNSPLHF. CDR3 coding DNA: TGTGCCAGCAGCTTCGGACAGGGGGGTAATTCACCCCTCCACTTT.

Only a few counts were recorded for this clonotype. The V call is TRBV6-1, the J call TRBJ1-1; D gene ambiguous. The CDR3 has 15 residues. V was shortened by 4 bases and J by 6 bases, with 18 bases between the two germline ends. Germline V lookup: CDR1 MNHNS, CDR2 SASEGT. In DNA, the CDR3 is TGTGCCAGCAGTGGAGACACCGGGCATTGCGCTGAAGCTTTCTTT. It yields the protein CASSGDTGHCAEAFF.

The chain has TRBV6-2 or TRBV6-3 and TRBJ2-1; 13 bases are shared with TRBD2. Germline trimming cut 0 bases from V and 4 bases from J; bases unmatched to any gene: 12. Germline V CDR1 and CDR2: MNHEY, SVGEGT. This CDR3 is built from 20 residues. CDR3 region: CASSYSTRRLAGGTYNEQFF. CDR3 bases: TGTGCCAGCAGTTACTCCACACGACGACTAGCGGGAGGCACATACAATGAGCAGTTCTTC.

This clonotype was observed a handful of times. The genes are TRBV15 and TRBJ2-7, with D perhaps matching TRBD2 (6 bases). The CDR3 is 12 amino acids. CDR1 and CDR2 (germline): LNHNV, YYDKDF (reference sequence). Trimming pared 4 bases from V and 3 bases from J, leaving 7 bases between. The DNA of the CDR3 is TGTGCCACCAGCAACGGGGGCTACGAGCAGTACTTC. This sequence encodes CATSNGGYEQYF.

The J gene is TRBJ2-3, the V gene TRBV14, with D perhaps matching TRBD2 (6 bases). The CDR3 spans 14 residues. Trimming removed 4 bases from V and 8 bases from J, with 16 bases in between. CDR1 is SGHDN, CDR2 FVKESK, per germline. The chain's CDR3 is CASSRGVMYGTQYF. For the CDR3, the DNA is TGTGCCAGCAGCCGGGGGGTGATGTACGGTACGCAGTATTTT.

About this clonotype itself: A read error may produce the germline difference seen at one junction end. The V gene is TRBV12-3 or TRBV12-4, the J gene TRBJ1-5, with D unclear. The CDR3 is 14 amino acids. CDR3 region: CASSPFGSNQPHHF. CDR3 coding DNA: TGTGCCAGCAGCCCGTTTGGGAGCAATCAGCCCCATCATTTT.

The J gene is TRBJ2-2, the V gene TRBV25-1, with 12 bases that match TRBD2. The trim removed 3 bases at V and 3 bases at J, leaving 5 bases unmatched. Germline V CDR1 and CDR2: MGHDK, SYGVNS. The CDR3 loop spans 17 amino acids. CDR3 sequence reads: CASSDRLAGDHTGELFF. CDR3 DNA sequence: TGTGCCAGCAGTGACCGACTAGCGGGAGATCACACCGGGGAGCTGTTTTTT.

This clonotype has only a few counts. V usage is TRBV6-2 or TRBV6-3 and J usage is TRBJ2-2; 10 bases map to TRBD1. CDR3 length: 17 amino acids. Germline V lookup: CDR1 MNHEY, CDR2 SVGEGT. V shed 4 bases and J 3 bases; nucleotides not matched to a gene: 8. CDR3 nucleotides: TGTGCCAGCAGTTTCTGGCAGGGACAGGGGTACACCGGGGAGCTGTTTTTT. Amino acid sequence: CASSFWQGQGYTGELFF.

As to this clonotype: One junction end disagrees with the germline gene, perhaps due to a read error. The J gene is TRBJ2-2, the V gene TRBV11-3, with D perhaps TRBD1 or TRBD2 (6 bases each). CDR1 SGHNT and CDR2 YENEEA come from the germline V gene. This CDR3 comprises 15 residues. The CDR3 here is CASSPPGGDTGELYF. Here the CDR3 DNA reads TGTGCCAGCAGCCCCCCCGGCGGGGACACCGGGGAGCTGTATTTT. Complete variable domain (other parts from reference TRBV11-3 and TRBJ2-2): EAGVVQSPRYKIIEKKQPVAFWCNPISGHNTLYWYLQNLGQGPELLIRYENEEAVDDSQLPKDRFSAERLKGVDSTLKIQPAELGDSAVYLCASSPPGGDTGELYFGEGSRLTVL.

The chain is built from TRBV20-1 and TRBJ2-7, with 7 bases fitting TRBD2. CDR1 is DFQATT, CDR2 SNEGSKA, per germline (reference sequence). V lost 7 bases and J lost 1; bases outside the gene matches: 7. This CDR3 contains 13 residues. The CDR3 protein is CSGWEGPSYEQYF. In DNA, the CDR3 is TGCAGTGGGTGGGAGGGCCCTTCCTACGAGCAGTACTTC.

This CDR3 is CASGLAGGTYNEQFF. The CDR3 region has the DNA TGTGCCAGCGGGTTAGCGGGGGGGACCTACAATGAGCAGTTCTTC. The J gene is TRBJ2-1, the V gene TRBV12-3 or TRBV12-4; 11 nucleotides align to TRBD2. The CDR3 length is 15 residues. The trim removed 8 bases at V and 2 bases at J, leaving 5 bases unmatched.

The chain combines TRBV11-2 with TRBJ2-1; 8 bases are shared with TRBD2. The J segment lost 9 bases and the V segment lost 0 bases, leaving 7 bases of the junction unmatched. Germline V lookup: CDR1 SGHAT, CDR2 FQNNGV. The CDR3 spans 15 residues. The CDR3 bases are TGTGCCAGCAGCTTAGACCTCGGGACTAGGGTTGAGCAGTTCTTC. Protein: CASSLDLGTRVEQFF.

This chain connects TRBV28 to TRBJ2-1, with 9 nucleotides matching TRBD2. V trimming: 8 bases; J trimming: 6 bases; junction bases outside the gene matches: 5. Germline-derived CDR1 and CDR2 are MDHEN and SYDVKM. The CDR3 has 13 amino acids. The CDR3 coding sequence is TGTGCCAGCGTGTGGCGGGAGGGCAATGAGCAGTTCTTC. This translates into CASVWREGNEQFF.

This clonotype was counted at least ten times. The V gene is TRBV4-1, the J gene TRBJ1-1; 9 positions agree with TRBD1. With V trimmed by 3 bases and J by 3 bases, 5 bases remained unmatched. Looked up from germline, CDR1 is MGHRA and CDR2 is YSYEKL. The CDR3 has 15 residues. The CDR3 nucleotides are TGCGCCAGCAGCCACCTACAGGGGGCGGACACTGAAGCTTTCTTT. Protein: CASSHLQGADTEAFF.